The 12 T cell receptor beta chains reported below all come from one sample, sequenced in a study of cytomegalovirus exposure and HLA in healthy donors. With 60 Vbeta and 13 Jbeta primers, the PCR was carried out. Repertoires were generated with immunoSEQ multiplex PCR, while TCRdb's copy carries only in-frame clones and drops some. The data show some 110,000 clones, 80% to 85% seen once. Sequenced input: PBMCs. The source of these receptors is a woman aged 30 to 39 in good health and CMV-seronegative.

This clone has a handful of counts. The genes are TRBV28 and TRBJ2-7; 7 bases match TRBD2. CDR1 is MDHEN and CDR2 is SYDVKM in the germline V gene. The CDR3 loop spans 16 amino acids. With V trimmed by 3 bases and J by 2 bases, 10 bases remained unmatched. CDR3 sequence reads: CASSLGAGGSAYEQYF. CDR3 nucleotide sequence: TGTGCCAGCAGTTTGGGCGCGGGCGGGAGTGCCTACGAGCAGTACTTC.

The chain uses TRBV5-1 and TRBJ2-5; 13 nucleotides line up with TRBD2. Germline assignment: CDR1 SGHRS and CDR2 YFSETQ. The CDR3 has 16 amino acids. The V and J ends lost 4 bases and 3 bases, in that order; junction bases with no gene match: 6. The CDR3 region has the DNA TGCGCCAGCAGCCTTCATGGACTAGCGGGAGAAGAGACCCAGTACTTC. This gives the protein CASSLHGLAGEETQYF.

The gene calls are TRBV21-1 and TRBJ1-1. TRBV21-1 is described as a pseudogene. The CDR3 covers 16 residues. CDR3 sequence: CASSKGRLGFGTEAFF. Here the CDR3 DNA reads TGTGCCAGCAGCAAAGGGAGGTTGGGATTCGGCACTGAAGCTTTCTTT.

V and J are TRBV25-1 and TRBJ1-2; no firm D call. Germline CDR1 MGHDK, CDR2 SYGVNS. Trimming removed 7 bases at V and 2 bases at J, with 14 bases between. The CDR3 contains 14 residues. This CDR3 reads CASTPRGGNYGYTF. Here the CDR3 DNA reads TGTGCCAGCACCCCCCGGGGAGGCAACTATGGCTACACCTTC.

This chain uses TRBV18 with TRBJ2-1; perhaps TRBD2 as D (6 bases). CDR3 length: 13 amino acids. Germline lookup yields CDR1 KGHSH and CDR2 LQKENI. Trimming removed 6 bases from V and 4 bases from J, with 10 bases in between. The CDR3 protein is CASSLALYNEQFF. Written as DNA, the CDR3 is TGTGCCAGCTCTCTAGCGCTATACAATGAGCAGTTCTTC.

The V and J genes are TRBV7-2 and TRBJ2-1; no clear D. V shed 1 base and J shed 1 base, with 8 bases lying between them. Germline loops: CDR1 SGHTA, CDR2 FQGNSA. The CDR3 covers 15 residues. The CDR3 region is CASSLVADSYNEQFF. The CDR3 DNA reads TGTGCCAGCAGCTTAGTTGCGGATTCCTACAATGAGCAGTTCTTC.

The chain combines TRBV6-5 with TRBJ1-5; the D gene is possibly TRBD1 (5 bases). The length of the CDR3 is 14 residues. V was cut by 0 bases and J by 6 bases, with 9 bases left in between. Germline V gene lookup returns CDR1 MNHEY and CDR2 SVGAGI. The CDR3 region is CASSYSGGLQPQHF. The CDR3 coding sequence is TGTGCCAGCAGTTACTCCGGGGGTCTTCAGCCCCAGCATTTT.

The J gene is TRBJ1-3, the V gene TRBV11-2, with a weak D call TRBD1 (5 bases). This CDR3 comprises 19 residues. Germline lookup yields CDR1 SGHAT and CDR2 FQNNGV. With 4 bases removed from V and 0 bases from J, the gap between germline ends came to 22 bases. The CDR3 protein is CASSSFPIGANPSGNTIYF. The CDR3 nucleotides are TGTGCCAGCAGCTCGTTTCCTATAGGGGCGAACCCCTCTGGAAACACCATATATTTT.

The rearrangement uses TRBV10-2 and TRBJ2-7; TRBD1 is a possible D gene (8 bases). This CDR3 is built from 15 residues. The V gene lost 9 bases and the J gene lost 2 bases, with 20 bases spanning the gap. The V gene's germline CDR1 is WSHSY and CDR2 SAAADI. DNA of the CDR3: TGCGCCAGTAGAAAACAGGGGGAGGGAACCTACGAGCAGTACTTC. It codes for CASRKQGEGTYEQYF.

The chain couples TRBV6-5 to TRBJ2-7; the match to TRBD2 covers 10 bases. The germline V gene encodes CDR1 MNHEY and CDR2 SVGAGI. V was pared by 6 bases and J by 4 bases, with 9 bases of the junction left unmatched. CDR3 length equals 15 residues. CDR3 bases: TGTGCCAGCAGGATCGGACTAGCGGCGGGGTACGAGCAGTACTTC. Translating gives CASRIGLAAGYEQYF.

About this clone itself: One end of the junction varies from germline; a read error may be responsible. The chain carries TRBV7-9 and TRBJ2-3, with a tentative D call TRBD1 (6 bases). This CDR3 spans 14 amino acids. Per germline, CDR1 SEHNR and CDR2 FQNEAQ (reference sequence). The CDR3 region has the DNA TGTTCCAGCAGCTTTGGACAGATAGATCCTCTGCAGTATTTT. Its protein is CSSSFGQIDPLQYF. Using reference TRBV7-9 and TRBJ2-3 for the parts outside the CDR3, the full variable domain is DTGVSQNPRHKITKRGQNVTFRCDPISEHNRLYWYRQTLGQGPEFLTYFQNEAQLEKSRLLSDRFSAERPKGSFSTLEIQRTEQGDSAMYLCSSSFGQIDPLQYFGPGTRLTVL.

This clone was detected a few times. The J gene is TRBJ2-7, the V gene TRBV19; 8 bases map to TRBD2. CDR3 size: 14 residues. Germline CDR1 LNHDA, CDR2 SQIVND (reference sequence). The ends lost 4 bases at V and 2 bases at J; junction bases unmatched: 4. The CDR3 loop reads CASSKRERPYEQYF. CDR3 in DNA: TGTGCCAGTAGTAAGCGGGAGAGGCCCTACGAGCAGTACTTC.